A selection of T cell receptor beta chains follows, all from one sample in a study of OX40 agonist ivuxolimab in advanced cancers. TCRdb keeps only in-frame clones here, not all; method: immunoSEQ multiplex PCR. Of some 96,000 clones in the sample, about 88% are singletons; the top ten hold 0.15% to 0.2%. The sequences come from CD4+ or CD8+ T cells sorted from blood, collected in a trial of the OX40 agonist ivuxolimab. All receptors come from an adult with an advanced solid tumor such as melanoma, head and neck, liver or kidney cancer. Both conserved end residues are part of each CDR3. The D gene is left open where the match is weak. Expanded clones are given a class, and other clones once, few, many or no size at all.

CDR3aa | CDR3nt | j_gene | d_gene | abundance | v_gene
CASSPGTGLPSSYNEQFF | TGTGCCAGCAGTCCCGGGACAGGACTACCGAGCTCCTACAATGAGCAGTTCTTC | TRBJ2-1 | TRBD1 | NA | TRBV27
CASSLRLAGGQYTQYF | TGTGCCAGTAGTCTTCGACTAGCGGGGGGCCAGTATACGCAGTATTTT | TRBJ2-3 | TRBD2 | NA | TRBV19
CATAAKRGGSNEQFF | TGTGCCACCGCCGCCAAGCGGGGGGGGAGCAATGAGCAGTTCTTC | TRBJ2-1 | TRBD2 | NA | TRBV15
CAISELGGTGASEAFF | TGTGCCATCAGTGAGTTGGGTGGGACAGGGGCATCTGAAGCTTTCTTT | TRBJ1-1 | TRBD1 | NA | TRBV10-3
CAISRTAHEQYF | TGTGCCATCAGTAGGACAGCCCACGAGCAGTACTTC | TRBJ2-7 | NA | NA | TRBV10-3
CASSQAGAFNEQFF | TGTGCCAGCAGCCAAGCGGGAGCATTCAATGAGCAGTTCTTC | TRBJ2-1 | TRBD2 | NA | TRBV7-9
CASSRDRSIGTDTQYF | TGTGCCAGTAGTAGGGACAGGTCTATAGGCACAGATACGCAGTATTTT | TRBJ2-3 | TRBD1 | NA | TRBV19
CASSIGQAGKNIQYF | TGCGCCAGCAGCATAGGACAGGCGGGCAAAAACATTCAGTACTTC | TRBJ2-4 | TRBD1 | NA | TRBV5-1
CASSPPGGPKNIQYF | TGTGCCAGCAGCCCCCCCGGGGGGCCCAAAAACATTCAGTACTTC | TRBJ2-4 | NA | NA | TRBV6-5
CASSLNLEQGRKLFF | TGTGCCAGCAGCCTAAATCTGGAACAGGGAAGAAAACTGTTTTTT | TRBJ1-4 | NA | once | TRBV28
CASSLGLAGNNEQFF | TGTGCCAGCAGTTTGGGACTAGCGGGGAACAATGAGCAGTTCTTC | TRBJ2-1 | TRBD2 | NA | TRBV28
CASSLTGTSNYNEQFF | TGCGCCAGCAGTTTGACCGGGACTAGCAACTACAATGAGCAGTTCTTC | TRBJ2-1 | TRBD2 | NA | TRBV5-1